The rows below give T cell receptor beta chains drawn from one sample of a study of CD8 T cells in ankylosing spondylitis. TCRdb called the 5' RACE reads again in MiXCR, with one record for every CDR3 protein. Seen here are 150,000 to 200,000 distinct CDR3 sequences, about 17% observed once, and the top ten hold approximately 7.6%. Material: blood, either unsorted or a sorted T cell fraction (not recorded which). Every receptor here comes from a male donor with ankylosing spondylitis or in good health (not recorded which). Each CDR3 is given without its conserved first and last residue.

v_call	j_call	cdr3_aa
TRBV5-6	TRBJ2-7	ASSLRMGSYEQY
TRBV29-1	TRBJ1-5	SVDGTGPRPQH
TRBV28	TRBJ1-4	ASSPTLTGLREKLF
TRBV5-1	TRBJ1-1	ASSSYTMNTEAF
TRBV14	TRBJ1-1	ASSQEGGASRTEAF
TRBV20-1	TRBJ2-1	SAFDWASGSGDEQF
TRBV6-5	TRBJ1-1	ASSLPRDGEAF
TRBV7-8	TRBJ2-3	ASSSAEDTQY
TRBV5-1	TRBJ2-7	ASSLATLDGSYEQY
TRBV12-3/TRBV12-4	TRBJ1-1	ASSLPTSEAF
TRBV5-4	TRBJ2-2	ASSLGGGELF
TRBV5-4	TRBJ2-3	ASSLRLTSGGASTDTQY
TRBV23-1	TRBJ2-4	ASIPLTY
TRBV5-1	TRBJ2-1	ASSPTSSGRRDEQF
TRBV12-3/TRBV12-4	TRBJ1-5	ASSLDQGQPQH
TRBV6-6	TRBJ2-5	ATRVADQETQY
TRBV13	TRBJ1-1	ASSSPGTGNTEAF
TRBV3-1	TRBJ2-1	ASSQVRDRDEQF
TRBV5-5	TRBJ2-7	ASSPTPTPISYEQY
TRBV28	TRBJ1-2	ASRPSGLGGYT
TRBV12-3/TRBV12-4	TRBJ2-7	ASSLSVSYEQY
TRBV7-6	TRBJ1-1	ASSLAGSPEAF
TRBV12-3/TRBV12-4	TRBJ1-4	ASSSQRWEKLF
TRBV7-8	TRBJ2-2	ASSLVAEMNTGELF
TRBV7-2	TRBJ1-1	ASSFGDTEAF
TRBV6-5	TRBJ2-5	ASSYSTGQETQY
TRBV12-3/TRBV12-4	TRBJ1-4	ASSLQGINEKLF
TRBV20-1	TRBJ1-2	SASWGTRGFYGYT
TRBV5-1	TRBJ1-4	ASSTSTNEKLF
TRBV28	TRBJ2-1	ASIPGGGQRYNEQF
TRBV5-1	TRBJ2-3	ASIRDQATDTQY
TRBV20-1	TRBJ1-1	SARDSRRQGTNTEAF
TRBV7-9	TRBJ2-5	ASSSRAVASHQETQY
TRBV7-9	TRBJ1-1	ASSLDRHQAF
TRBV5-1	TRBJ2-7	ASSLSGGPYEQY
TRBV4-2	TRBJ2-1	ASSQELLAGVEYNEQF
TRBV27	TRBJ1-2	ASSAGGGVKGYT
TRBV18	TRBJ2-1	ASSPPLAGLTYNEQF
TRBV28	TRBJ2-2	ASSLLSGSGTGELF
TRBV20-1	TRBJ2-2	SARDQGVNTGELF
TRBV6-5	TRBJ2-1	ASSYSRGSGRRANEQF
TRBV28	TRBJ2-7	ASSPPGQGFDYYEQY
TRBV28	TRBJ2-3	ASRHEGTASTDTQY
TRBV5-1	TRBJ2-7	ASSLYSGSEDEQY
TRBV20-1	TRBJ1-1	SARDTARKNTEAF
TRBV6-6	TRBJ1-1	ASSSAGNTEAF
TRBV12-3/TRBV12-4	TRBJ2-1	ASSSGLAGGQYNEQF
TRBV21-1	TRBJ2-2	ASSKAEGQLNTGELF
TRBV18	TRBJ2-3	ASSPGGLADTQY
TRBV12-3/TRBV12-4	TRBJ1-4	ASSLRGAYEKLF
TRBV20-1	TRBJ1-2	SAREPGGYGYT
TRBV10-3	TRBJ2-3	AISTGGDTQY
TRBV20-1	TRBJ2-2	SASVVPTGELF
TRBV5-5	TRBJ2-2	ASSLGWTDSGELF
TRBV2	TRBJ1-5	ASSDRAVSQPQH
TRBV28	TRBJ2-1	ASATLPHEQF
TRBV19	TRBJ2-1	ASGQIYNEQF
TRBV24-1	TRBJ2-5	ATSDPGTGSQETQY
TRBV5-4	TRBJ1-4	ASSPRTDEKLF
TRBV7-9	TRBJ2-7	ASSWDRDEQY